This T cell receptor (beta chain) emerged from a study of T cell changes during pregnancy in multiple sclerosis. Using immunoSEQ multiplex PCR, the repertoire was profiled, and TCRdb retains in-frame clones only, with some absent. Here the sample spans about 100,000 clones, 92% being singletons. Germline CDR1 MGHRA, CDR2 YSYEKL. The length of the CDR3 is 19 residues. Trimming removed 0 bases at V and 2 bases at J, with 22 bases between. This sequence was found in a female donor with multiple sclerosis, enrolled in a pregnancy study. The sample consisted of peripheral blood, taken after pregnancy. V usage is TRBV4-1 and J usage is TRBJ2-5; D might be TRBD2 (6 bases). This chain's CDR3 is CASSQDLVGGVGKQETQYF. The CDR3 bases are TGCGCCAGCAGCCAAGATCTGGTCGGGGGTGTTGGGAAACAAGAGACCCAGTACTTC.